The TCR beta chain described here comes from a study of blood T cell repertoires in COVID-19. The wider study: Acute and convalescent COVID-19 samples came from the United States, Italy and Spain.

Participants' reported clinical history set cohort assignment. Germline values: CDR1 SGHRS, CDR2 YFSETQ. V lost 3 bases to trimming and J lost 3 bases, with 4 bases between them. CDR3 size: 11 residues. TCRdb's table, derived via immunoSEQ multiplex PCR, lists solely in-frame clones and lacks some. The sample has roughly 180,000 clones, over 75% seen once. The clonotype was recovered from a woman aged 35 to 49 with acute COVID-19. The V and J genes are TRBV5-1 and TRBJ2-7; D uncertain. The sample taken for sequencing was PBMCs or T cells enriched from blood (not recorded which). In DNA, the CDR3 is TGCGCCAGCAGCTCCGTCTACGAGCAGTACTTC. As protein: CASSSVYEQYF. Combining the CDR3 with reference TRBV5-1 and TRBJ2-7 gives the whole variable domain KAGVTQTPRYLIKTRGQQVTLSCSPISGHRSVSWYQQTPGQGLQFLFEYFSETQRNKGNFPGRFSGRQFSNSRSEMNVSTLELGDSALYLCASSSVYEQYFGPGTRLTVT.